This T cell receptor (beta chain) was recorded in a study of cytomegalovirus exposure and HLA in healthy donors. About the study: There were some 120 million unique TCR beta sequences, drawn from approximately 190 million T cells, in an earlier analysis. Broader study findings: The classifier, whose performance was assessed in both the original and validation cohorts, reportedly diagnosed cytomegalovirus status with high specificity and sensitivity. Investigators reported 150 to 200 TCR beta chains as tied to cytomegalovirus. In a later analysis, across HLA loci, associated TCR counts were highest for DRB1, lowest for HLA-C.

CDR3 length: 17 amino acids. Germline V gene sequence: CDR1 PRHDT, CDR2 FYEKMQ (reference sequence). Trimming shortened V by 5 bases and J by 1 base, and 19 bases separated the two germline ends. Vbeta (60) and Jbeta (13) primers were used in the PCR. The protocol was immunoSEQ multiplex PCR, while the TCRdb copy is restricted to in-frame clones and leaves out a portion. This table holds around 170,000 clones, around 80% found once. This clone was recorded only once. Its antigen is unknown. The V gene is TRBV13, the J gene TRBJ2-3; maybe TRBD2 (7 bases). Sequences were obtained from PBMCs. The TCR sequence derives from a man in his forties in good health and CMV-seropositive. CDR3 in DNA: TGTGCCAGCAGCCCTCGGGGCGGGGGCGGCGGCACAGATACGCAGTATTTT. Its translation: CASSPRGGGGGTDTQYF.